This T cell receptor (beta chain) was profiled in a study of shared clonotypes between healthy human individuals. Study-level findings and limits: What naive subsets generally showed was a larger estimated richness than memory subsets showed.

The germline gives CDR1 SGHNT, CDR2 YENEEA. There are 12 residues in the CDR3. V lost 2 bases and J 6 bases, leaving 6 bases between the germline ends. Libraries were prepared by immunoSEQ multiplex PCR; TCRdb keeps only in-frame clonotypes and omits some of them. This sample has about 380,000 clones, with around 96% found just once. A remark on this clone: The antigen is undetermined.

The V and J genes are TRBV11-3 and TRBJ2-3; D is undetermined. The clonotype was recovered from a man aged 25 to 40 in good health. The sequenced sample was memory CD8+ T cells sorted from blood. Subset: CD45RO+ cells pooled with CCR7-negative TemRA cells. Here the CDR3 reads CASSLNGDTQYF. The DNA of the CDR3 is TGTGCCAGCAGCTTAAATGGGGATACGCAGTATTTT.